The 20 T cell receptor beta chains listed next were all sequenced from one sample in a study of beta chain features in type 1 diabetes (dated by TCRdb to between 2018 and 2020). The library was produced with the immunoSEQ multiplex PCR assay. All of the isolated RNA was reverse transcribed with the High Capacity cDNA Reverse Transcription Kit, so expressed TCRB transcripts were sequenced. Drawn from immuneACCESS, this table holds only the in-frame rearrangements with V and J called that TCRdb kept. Clones are partly lost; checked studies trace under half to an unresolved V gene and leave the rest unexplained. In all, the sample holds about 230,000 clones, and about 9.3% of those were seen once. 0.034% of the sample comes from the top ten. The specimen sequenced was naive CD4+ T cells from blood. The meaning of the sample's cell subset or site label: true naive CD4+ T cells. The receptors were gathered from a woman aged 18-30 years in good health.

This clone was counted only a few times. This chain connects TRBV9 to TRBJ2-3; 11 positions agree with TRBD1. The CDR3 spans 16 residues. Trimming cost V 3 bases and J 2 bases; bases outside gene matches: 5. CDR1 is SGDLS, CDR2 YYNGEE, per germline. Here the CDR3 DNA reads TGTGCCAGCAGCGCGGACAGGGGGCTAAACACAGATACGCAGTATTTT. This codes for CASSADRGLNTDTQYF.

The V and J genes are TRBV10-3 and TRBJ2-5, with 7 bases lining up with TRBD2. CDR3 size: 14 residues. The ends lost 11 bases at V and 5 bases at J; junction bases unmatched: 14. Germline-derived CDR1 and CDR2 are ENHRY and SYGVKD. This CDR3 is CASQRLAGEETQYF. The CDR3 nucleotides are TGTGCCTCCCAGAGGTTAGCGGGTGAGGAGACCCAGTACTTC.

The chain couples TRBV14 to TRBJ2-1, with D tentatively TRBD2 (5 bases). Germline V gene sequence: CDR1 SGHDN, CDR2 FVKESK. CDR3 length: 18 amino acids. Trimming removed 1 base from V and 1 base from J, with 17 bases in between. CDR3 in amino acids: CASSQGFSRASSYNEQFF. The CDR3 nucleotides read TGTGCCAGCAGCCAAGGGTTTTCGCGGGCAAGTTCCTACAATGAGCAGTTCTTC.

The V call is TRBV7-8, the J call TRBJ2-5; TRBD2 matches 12 bases. The trim removed 2 bases at V and 5 bases at J, leaving 12 bases unmatched. The germline V gene encodes CDR1 SGHVS and CDR2 FQNEAQ. The CDR3 runs to 18 residues. This CDR3 is CASSLWRLAGAPRETQYF. CDR3 DNA: TGTGCCAGCAGCTTATGGCGACTAGCGGGGGCGCCTCGGGAGACCCAGTACTTC. The variable domain in full, with the rest retrieved from reference TRBV7-8 and TRBJ2-5, is GAGVSQSPRYKVAKRGQDVALRCDPISGHVSLFWYQQALGQGPEFLTYFQNEAQLDKSGLPSDRFFAERPEGSVSTLKIQRTQQEDSAVYLCASSLWRLAGAPRETQYFGPGTRLLVL.

The gene calls are TRBV25-1 and TRBJ2-5, with 12 bases that match TRBD2. The CDR3 spans 16 residues. Trimming cost V 5 bases and J 2 bases; bases outside gene matches: 6. Germline values: CDR1 MGHDK, CDR2 SYGVNS. CDR3 nucleotide sequence: TGTGCCAGCAGTACGACTAGCGGGAGTGGGCAAGAGACCCAGTACTTC. This translates into CASSTTSGSGQETQYF.

This chain links TRBV7-3 with TRBJ2-1, with 13 bases that match TRBD2. V was clipped by 2 bases and J by 1 base; unmatched bases: 2. The CDR3 loop spans 17 amino acids. Germline assignment: CDR1 SGHTA and CDR2 FQGTGA. CDR3 nucleotide sequence: TGTGCCAGCAGCTTAGCGACTAGCGGGGGGTCCTACAATGAGCAGTTCTTC. Protein product: CASSLATSGGSYNEQFF.

The chain carries TRBV30 and TRBJ2-2; TRBD1 aligns across 11 bases. This CDR3 is built from 15 residues. V was pared by 5 bases and J by 5 bases, with 7 bases of the junction left unmatched. Germline assignment: CDR1 GTSNPN and CDR2 SVGIG (reference sequence). The CDR3 DNA reads TGTGCCTGGGAAAGGGGGACAGGGGGAACCGGGGAGCTGTTTTTT. This sequence encodes CAWERGTGGTGELFF.

This clone appeared a few times. The gene calls are TRBV11-2 and TRBJ2-3, with a weak D call TRBD1 (5 bases). Trimming took 2 bases from V and 7 from J, leaving 13 bases between them. The CDR3 covers 14 residues. The germline CDR1 and CDR2 sequences are SGHAT and FQNNGV. For the CDR3, the DNA is TGTGCCAGCAGCTTACCAGGGTCGGCGAATACGCAGTATTTT. Amino acids: CASSLPGSANTQYF.

The chain has TRBV5-4 and TRBJ1-1; unclear D gene. CDR1 and CDR2 from the germline V gene are SGHNT and YYREEE (reference sequence). The CDR3 has 13 amino acids. Trimming left V 5 bases short and J 1 base short, with 9 bases between. CDR3 protein: CASRPHQNTEAFF. Written as DNA, the CDR3 is TGTGCCAGCAGACCACACCAGAACACTGAAGCTTTCTTT.

V and J are TRBV5-6 and TRBJ2-3, with 11 bases matching TRBD2. This CDR3 contains 16 residues. V gave up 4 bases and J gave up 0 bases; unmatched junction bases: 4. Germline CDR1 SGHDT, CDR2 YYEEEE. The CDR3 sequence: CASSPGLAASTDTQYF. The CDR3 DNA sequence: TGTGCCAGCAGCCCGGGACTAGCGGCAAGCACAGATACGCAGTATTTT.

This clone has a handful of counts. This chain links TRBV25-1 with TRBJ2-5; TRBD2 agrees at 8 bases. Trimming at V came to 6 bases and at J to 5 bases, leaving 14 bases not matched to a gene. Germline loops: CDR1 MGHDK, CDR2 SYGVNS. CDR3 length: 16 residues. CDR3 in DNA: TGTGCCAGCAGCGCCAGGCGAGCGGGAGTATTGGAGACCCAGTACTTC. This sequence encodes CASSARRAGVLETQYF.

This clone has just a few counts. This rearrangement joins TRBV7-2 to TRBJ2-3; 9 bases fit TRBD2. Germline CDR1 is SGHTA and CDR2 is FQGNSA. This CDR3 spans 16 amino acids. V lost 1 base to trimming and J lost 3 bases; unmatched junction nucleotides: 5. CDR3 residues: CASSLGSGRRTDTQYF. DNA of the CDR3: TGTGCCAGCAGCTTAGGTAGCGGGAGAAGGACAGATACGCAGTATTTT.

This clone was counted a single time. This chain uses TRBV5-1 with TRBJ1-1; D perhaps matches TRBD1 (5 bases). Germline CDR1 reads SGHRS; CDR2 reads YFSETQ. CDR3 length: 16 residues. V lost 0 bases and J lost 3, with 15 bases in between. The CDR3 DNA is TGCGCCAGCAGCTTGGCCAGGGTCAGGGTGGACACTGAAGCTTTCTTT. Residues: CASSLARVRVDTEAFF.

The chain employs TRBV4-1 and TRBJ1-6; D not resolved. V was shortened by 1 base and J by 11 bases, with 9 bases between the two germline ends. The V gene's germline CDR1 is MGHRA and CDR2 YSYEKL. The CDR3 has 13 amino acids. CDR3 coding DNA: TGCGCCAGCAGCCAAGGGAGGGTCCCACCCCTCCACTTT. Its protein is CASSQGRVPPLHF.

Written as DNA, the CDR3 is TGTGCCAGCAGTACAAGACGGACTAGCGGGAGGGCCAAGCGTCCCGAGCAGTACTTC. Its protein product is CASSTRRTSGRAKRPEQYF. The V and J genes are TRBV2 and TRBJ2-7; 15 bases match TRBD2. Per the germline V gene, CDR1 is SNHLY and CDR2 is FYNNEI. Trimming took 5 bases from V and 6 from J; bases not matched to a gene: 17. The CDR3 is 19 amino acids.

This clone occurred a few times. This chain links TRBV28 with TRBJ2-3, with D possibly being TRBD2 (6 bases). Germline CDR1 MDHEN, CDR2 SYDVKM. V lost 7 bases and J 7 bases, leaving 12 bases between the germline ends. The CDR3 has 12 residues. The CDR3 nucleotides are TGTGCCAGCACGGCGGCGGGGAATACGCAGTATTTT. It encodes CASTAAGNTQYF.

In this sample, this clone turned up a few times. The chain carries TRBV28 and TRBJ2-5; 7 bases map to TRBD1. From germline, CDR1 is MDHEN and CDR2 SYDVKM. The V gene end was trimmed by 2 bases and the J gene end by 4 bases; junction bases not matched to a gene: 4. CDR3 length: 14 residues. This chain's CDR3 is CASSLARGRETQYF. The CDR3 DNA reads TGTGCCAGCAGTTTAGCCAGGGGGAGAGAGACCCAGTACTTC.

This clone was observed a few times. The gene calls are TRBV5-6 and TRBJ1-3; 10 bases agree with TRBD1. Germline assignment: CDR1 SGHDT and CDR2 YYEEEE. The CDR3 is 15 amino acids. The V gene end was trimmed by 6 bases and the J gene end by 4 bases; junction bases not matched to a gene: 7. CDR3 sequence reads: CASKRDRGKGNTIYF. CDR3 sequence (DNA): TGTGCCAGCAAACGGGACAGGGGAAAGGGAAACACCATATATTTT.

The chain links TRBV30 to TRBJ1-1; no clear D. Trimming took off 0 bases at V and 8 bases at J, with 10 bases between the two ends. CDR3 length: 12 amino acids. Per germline, CDR1 GTSNPN and CDR2 SVGIG (reference sequence). The CDR3 DNA reads as TGTGCCTGGAGTGTTGGACCGGGGGAAGCTTTCTTT. Its translation: CAWSVGPGEAFF.

This chain connects TRBV2 to TRBJ1-2, with 8 bases fitting TRBD1. V shed 6 bases, J shed 7 bases, and the junction held 7 bases outside the gene matches. CDR1 and CDR2 (germline): SNHLY, FYNNEI. The CDR3 has 13 residues. CDR3: CASRTGQGTGYTF. The CDR3 bases are TGTGCCAGCAGGACCGGACAGGGTACTGGCTACACCTTC.